These 19 T cell receptor beta chains came from one sample sequenced in a study of blood T cells in healthy people across ages. Through a sample-barcoded 5' primer and a J-beta primer mix, a second PCR was run for about 7 to 12 cycles. One entry per CDR3 protein, called by TCRdb with MiXCR from the 5' RACE reads. The sample carries around 1,500,000 distinct CDR3 sequences, 28% recorded once. Material: blood. These receptors came from a young woman in good health.

The V call is TRBV7-6, the J call TRBJ2-7; D is unresolved. V lost 0 bases, J lost 3 bases, and 6 bases lay in between. Germline CDR1 SGHVS, CDR2 FNYEAQ. The length of the CDR3 is 13 residues. CDR3 loop: CASSLAQNYEQYF. The CDR3 DNA reads as TGTGCCAGCAGCTTAGCCCAAAACTACGAGCAGTACTTC.

This clonotype was detected ten times or more. This may be a read error, as it is one base from a much larger clone. This chain connects TRBV7-6 to TRBJ2-5; D is unresolved. Germline CDR1 SGHVS, CDR2 FNYEAQ. V was clipped by 0 bases and J by 5 bases, with 4 bases between them. The CDR3 covers 12 residues. In nucleotides, the CDR3 is TGTGCCAGCAGCTTAGCGTGGGAGACCCAGTACTTC. Its translation is CASSLAWETQYF. The whole variable domain, remainder taken from reference TRBV7-6 and TRBJ2-5, is GAGVSQSPRYKVTKRGQDVALRCDPISGHVSLYWYRQALGQGPEFLTYFNYEAQQDKSGLPNDRFSAERPEGSISTLTIQRTEQRDSAMYRCASSLAWETQYFGPGTRLLVL.

This clonotype was observed a handful of times. Here the CDR3 DNA reads TGTGCCAGTAGTACACCGGGACTCTATGGCTACACCTTC. It translates to CASSTPGLYGYTF. The gene calls are TRBV19 and TRBJ1-2; D is possibly TRBD1 (5 bases). This CDR3 region has 13 residues. Trimming left V 4 bases short and J 4 bases short, with 10 bases between. Germline CDR1 and CDR2: LNHDA and SQIVND (reference sequence).

This clonotype was counted between two and nine times. Mismatch with germline at one junction end may stem from a read error. The V gene is TRBV5-4, the J gene TRBJ2-7; the match to TRBD2 covers 11 bases. The CDR3 runs to 16 residues. Germline V lookup: CDR1 SGHNT, CDR2 YYREEE (reference sequence). For the CDR3, the DNA is TGTGCCGGCAGCTTGGCTAAAGGACTAGCGGGCTACGAGCAGTACTTC. It yields the protein CAGSLAKGLAGYEQYF.

This chain uses TRBV6-5 with TRBJ2-5; 16 bases are shared with TRBD2. This CDR3 region has 18 residues. The ends lost 0 bases at V and 2 bases at J; junction bases unmatched: 3. From germline, CDR1 is MNHEY and CDR2 SVGAGI. Here the CDR3 reads CASSYSGLAGGRQETQYF. DNA of the CDR3: TGTGCCAGCAGTTACTCGGGACTAGCGGGGGGGCGGCAAGAGACCCAGTACTTC.

To note about this clonotype: Since a much larger clone is just one base distant, this may be a read error. This chain links TRBV5-1 with TRBJ2-5; tentative D call: TRBD2 (5 bases). With the DNA end fitting TRBJ2-7 better, the J assignment may be wrong. This CDR3 contains 14 residues. Germline CDR1 and CDR2: SGHRS and YFSETQ. CDR3 nucleotides: TGCGCCAGCAGAAGAACACGGGGTAATAACGAGCAGTACTTC. Its translation is CASRRTRGNNEQYF.

As to this clonotype: One junction end disagrees with the germline gene, perhaps due to a read error. This chain connects TRBV20-1 to TRBJ2-1; tentatively, D is TRBD2 (11 bases). The CDR3 spans 18 residues. The germline V gene encodes CDR1 DFQATT and CDR2 SNEGSKA (reference sequence). CDR3 loop: CSVRRQGAAASGRYEQFF. CDR3 nucleotides: TGCAGTGTTAGAAGACAGGGGGCCGCGGCTAGCGGGAGGTATGAGCAGTTCTTC.

There are a few counts of this clonotype. The chain combines TRBV7-9 with TRBJ2-1, with D tentatively TRBD1 or TRBD2 (6 bases each). The germline V and J ends were trimmed by 5 bases and 6 bases, with 26 bases remaining between them. Germline CDR1 and CDR2: SEHNR and FQNEAQ (reference sequence). The CDR3 has 18 amino acids. CDR3 protein: CASSPLPIRGDRANEQFF. CDR3 nucleotide sequence: TGTGCCAGCAGCCCTCTACCGATAAGGGGGGACCGAGCCAATGAGCAGTTCTTC.

This clonotype was picked up a small number of times. The rearrangement joins TRBV10-3 to TRBJ1-1; D remains ambiguous. This CDR3 comprises 14 residues. Germline values: CDR1 ENHRY, CDR2 SYGVKD. Trimming removed 7 bases at V and 1 base at J, with 13 bases between. CDR3 loop: CAIKGPPANTEAFF. The CDR3 DNA follows: TGTGCCATCAAAGGGCCTCCCGCGAACACTGAAGCTTTCTTT.

This clonotype was detected only a few times. V and J are TRBV20-1 and TRBJ1-5; no clear D gene. V lost 3 bases, J lost 3 bases, and 12 bases lay in between. The germline CDR1 and CDR2 sequences are DFQATT and SNEGSKA (reference sequence). The CDR3 has 14 amino acids. CDR3 sequence reads: CSARRPGPNQPQHF. The CDR3 DNA follows: TGCAGTGCTAGGAGACCGGGCCCCAATCAGCCCCAGCATTTT.

This clonotype was detected only a few times. The V and J genes are TRBV5-1 and TRBJ1-2, with D maybe TRBD1 (6 bases). CDR3 size: 17 residues. Looked up from germline, CDR1 is SGHRS and CDR2 is YFSETQ. Between the trimmed V and J ends, which lost 2 bases and 4 bases, there was a span of 21 bases. The CDR3 sequence: CASSLVSGPGVSYGYTF. The CDR3 DNA sequence: TGCGCCAGCAGCTTAGTCTCAGGACCAGGGGTATCCTATGGCTACACCTTC.

The chain links TRBV12-3 or TRBV12-4 to TRBJ2-3, with D possibly TRBD1 on 5 matching bases. The V and J ends lost 3 bases and 2 bases respectively, with 15 bases between them. This CDR3 is 16 amino acids long. The CDR3 DNA reads TGTGCCAGCAGTTTCGGACACGATTACCCCACAGATACGCAGTATTTT. Amino acids: CASSFGHDYPTDTQYF.

Regarding this clonotype: Its ends do not fully match the called genes, so a read error is possible. V and J are TRBV6-2 or TRBV6-3 and TRBJ2-1; weak D call: TRBD2 (6 bases). CDR1 and CDR2 (germline): MNHEY, SVGEGT. This CDR3 region has 16 residues. CDR3 region: CANSYRSTSPNNEQFF. The CDR3 DNA reads TGTGCCAACAGTTACAGGTCTACTAGCCCCAACAATGAGCAGTTCTTC.

The chain recombines TRBV4-1 with TRBJ2-1, with 12 positions matching TRBD2. V shed 4 bases and J 7 bases; nucleotides not matched to a gene: 8. This CDR3 is 16 amino acids long. CDR1 and CDR2 from the germline V gene are MGHRA and YSYEKL. CDR3 bases: TGCGCCAGCAGCCCATATCTAGCGGGAGGGATGAATGAGCAGTTCTTC. Its translation is CASSPYLAGGMNEQFF.

The chain carries TRBV5-1 and TRBJ2-3, with D perhaps matching TRBD1 (6 bases). The CDR3 contains 13 residues. V was shortened by 7 bases and J by 2 bases, with 11 bases between the two germline ends. Germline V gives CDR1 SGHRS, CDR2 YFSETQ. The CDR3 protein is CASGTGLTDTQYF. CDR3 sequence (DNA): TGCGCCAGCGGAACAGGGCTCACAGATACGCAGTATTTT.

The chain employs TRBV29-1 and TRBJ1-1, with D possibly matching TRBD1 (5 bases). With 6 bases removed from V and 7 bases from J, the gap between germline ends came to 9 bases. The CDR3 covers 10 residues. CDR1 SQVTM and CDR2 ANQGSEA come from the germline V gene. The CDR3 spells CSVGHGEAFF. The CDR3 DNA reads as TGCAGCGTAGGACATGGTGAAGCTTTCTTT.

V usage is TRBV27 and J usage is TRBJ2-1, with 15 nucleotides matching TRBD2. Germline lookup yields CDR1 MNHEY and CDR2 SMNVEV (reference sequence). The V and J ends lost 7 bases and 6 bases, in that order; junction bases with no gene match: 10. This CDR3 contains 17 residues. CDR3 residues: CASTGTSGRRRGNEQFF. The CDR3 DNA follows: TGTGCCAGCACCGGGACTAGCGGGAGGCGAAGGGGCAATGAGCAGTTCTTC.

This clonotype has ten or more counts. The V gene is TRBV3-1, the J gene TRBJ1-5, with TRBD1 identical over 9 bases. After removal of 4 bases from V and 3 bases from J, the junction contained 1 base not matched to a gene. Germline V gene sequence: CDR1 LGHDT, CDR2 YNNKEL (reference sequence). This CDR3 contains 14 residues. The CDR3 sequence: CASSRDRVNQPQHF. CDR3 DNA sequence: TGTGCCAGCAGCCGGGACAGGGTCAATCAGCCCCAGCATTTT.

Only a few counts were recorded for this clonotype. The V gene is TRBV14, the J gene TRBJ2-1; no clear D gene. Germline V gene lookup returns CDR1 SGHDN and CDR2 FVKESK. The CDR3 loop spans 12 amino acids. The V gene lost 6 bases and the J gene lost 6 bases, with 9 bases spanning the gap. CDR3 residues: CASSRSANEQFF. Here the CDR3 DNA reads TGTGCCAGCAGTCGAAGCGCCAATGAGCAGTTCTTC.